The rows below give T cell receptor beta chains drawn from one sample of a study of identical twins. TCRdb reprocessed the 5' RACE reads with MiXCR, giving one entry per CDR3 protein. The profile shows approximately 490,000 distinct CDR3 sequences, approximately 20% of them singletons. These data also formed part of another study, on yellow fever vaccine responses in identical twins.

Sequenced: CD4+ T cells sorted from blood. These TCRs come from a young woman in good health. Each CDR3 is given with its conserved first and last residue. A D gene is named only where the DNA matches it firmly. Clone size is given for some rows only: seen once, a few or many times, or a class if the clone is expanded.

TRBJ2-2 . TRBD2 TRBV18 CASSPPALAGYTGELFF TGTGCCAGCTCACCACCAGCTCTAGCGGGTTACACCGGGGAGCTGTTTTTT
TRBJ1-1 few . TRBV3-1 CASSQGNRVGTEAFF TGTGCCAGCAGCCAGGGGAACAGGGTTGGCACTGAAGCTTTCTTT
TRBJ2-1 . . TRBV7-8 CASSLGARLNEQFF TGTGCCAGCAGCTTAGGGGCTAGACTTAATGAGCAGTTCTTC
TRBJ1-5 few TRBD1 TRBV24-1 CATSESGGNQPQHF TGTGCCACCAGTGAGTCAGGGGGGAATCAGCCCCAGCATTTT
TRBJ2-1 . TRBD2 TRBV5-1 CASSLGGREDEQFF TGCGCCAGCAGCTTGGGCGGGAGAGAGGATGAGCAGTTCTTC
TRBJ2-2 . TRBD1 TRBV29-1 CSVLDRVVSTGELFF TGCAGCGTCCTCGACAGGGTCGTTAGTACCGGGGAGCTGTTTTTT
TRBJ1-3 many . TRBV11-2 CASSLSPLTAGGNTIYF TGTGCCAGCAGCTTAAGCCCCCTGACAGCGGGAGGAAACACCATATATTTT
TRBJ1-5 many . TRBV7-8 CASSLVVGYDNQPQHF TGTGCCAGCAGCTTAGTGGTGGGTTACGACAATCAGCCCCAGCATTTT
TRBJ1-4 few . TRBV10-3 CAISSLRDATNEKLFF TGTGCCATCAGTTCCCTCCGGGATGCAACTAATGAAAAACTGTTTTTT
TRBJ2-7 few TRBD1 TRBV5-1 CASSDPDRRAYEQYF TGCGCCAGCAGCGACCCGGACAGGAGAGCCTACGAGCAGTACTTC
TRBJ2-3 . TRBD1 TRBV29-1 CSVVVLQGAEGTDTQYF TGCAGCGTTGTTGTTCTTCAGGGGGCAGAAGGGACAGATACGCAGTATTTT
TRBJ1-2 few . TRBV11-2 CASSLVDNYGYTF TGTGCCAGCAGCTTAGTAGACAATTATGGCTACACCTTC
TRBJ2-3 . TRBD2 TRBV7-2 CASSGFVAGVVDTQYF TGTGCCAGCAGCGGTTTTGTAGCGGGAGTAGTAGATACGCAGTATTTT
TRBJ1-1 . TRBD1 TRBV27 CASSFQLQGAEAFF TGTGCCAGCAGTTTCCAACTACAGGGGGCGGAGGCTTTCTTT
TRBJ2-1 . . TRBV28 CASSPPTRSSYNEQFF TGTGCCAGCAGTCCCCCAACTCGGAGCTCCTACAATGAGCAGTTCTTC
TRBJ1-4 few . TRBV20-1 CSARVNGQSFATNEKLFF TGCAGTGCTAGAGTAAACGGACAGTCATTTGCAACTAATGAAAAACTGTTTTTT
TRBJ1-1 . . TRBV7-9 CASSRERETEAFF TGTGCCAGCAGCCGAGAGAGGGAAACTGAAGCTTTCTTT
TRBJ2-2 . . TRBV20-1 CSARSSWDTGELFF TGCAGTGCTAGGAGCTCTTGGGACACCGGGGAGCTGTTTTTT
TRBJ2-7 many . TRBV7-2 CASSLTDWQDASYEQYF TGTGCCAGCAGCTTAACTGACTGGCAGGATGCGTCCTACGAGCAGTACTTC
TRBJ2-3 . TRBD1 TRBV25-1 CASSGNRGPTGLDTQYF TGTGCCAGCAGTGGCAACAGGGGCCCTACAGGTTTAGATACGCAGTATTTT
TRBJ2-3 . TRBD2 TRBV20-1 CSAVPGLGADTQYF TGCAGTGCGGTTCCGGGACTAGGGGCAGATACGCAGTATTTT
TRBJ2-7 . . TRBV10-3 CAISESTYEQYF TGTGCCATCAGTGAGTCGACTTACGAGCAGTACTTC
TRBJ2-3 few TRBD2 TRBV20-1 CSPLTSGDAGLYF TGCAGTCCTCTGACTAGCGGGGATGCTGGTCTTTATTTT
TRBJ2-3 . . TRBV10-3 CAISESPVGRGTDTQYF TGTGCCATCAGTGAGTCGCCCGTCGGCAGGGGCACAGATACGCAGTATTTT
TRBJ2-1 few TRBD2 TRBV25-1 CASVSGLASNEQFF TGTGCCAGCGTCTCGGGACTAGCCAGCAATGAGCAGTTCTTC
TRBJ2-1 . . TRBV6-4 CATTRRPLGGSSYNEQFF TGTGCCACCACCCGCCGGCCACTAGGGGGAAGCTCCTACAATGAGCAGTTCTTC
TRBJ2-1 many . TRBV5-1 CASRYRDEQFF TGCGCCAGCAGATATCGCGATGAGCAGTTCTTC
TRBJ2-5 . TRBD2 TRBV10-2 CASSEAGLGIGTQYF TGCGCCAGCAGTGAGGCGGGACTAGGGATCGGGACCCAGTACTTC
TRBJ2-1 many TRBD2 TRBV12-3/TRBV12-4 CASSFSGDYNEQFF TGTGCCAGCAGTTTTAGCGGGGACTACAATGAGCAGTTCTTC
TRBJ1-2 few TRBD1 TRBV20-1 CSAADRVDGYTF TGCAGTGCAGCCGACAGGGTGGATGGCTACACCTTC
TRBJ2-3 few TRBD2 TRBV2 CASSAEREGRDTQYF TGTGCCAGCAGTGCTGAGCGGGAGGGCCGGGATACGCAGTATTTT
TRBJ1-4 . . TRBV6-5 CASSYSIGGTNEKLFF TGTGCCAGCAGTTACTCGATCGGGGGCACTAATGAAAAACTGTTTTTT
TRBJ2-2 few . TRBV29-1 CSVGKGRNTGELFF TGCAGCGTTGGGAAAGGTAGAAACACCGGGGAGCTGTTTTTT
TRBJ2-5 few TRBD2 TRBV11-2 CASSLGTSGEPETQYF TGTGCCAGCAGCCTAGGCACTAGCGGGGAGCCAGAGACCCAGTACTTC
TRBJ2-1 . . TRBV5-5 CASRLTPRGVSYNEQFF TGTGCCAGCAGACTGACCCCGAGGGGGGTTTCCTACAATGAGCAGTTCTTC
TRBJ2-7 . . TRBV6-2/TRBV6-3 CASSRVEAQYF TGTGCCAGCAGTCGAGTAGAGGCGCAGTACTTC
TRBJ2-2 . . TRBV24-1 CASSPSDFANTGELFF TGTGCCAGCAGCCCTTCAGATTTCGCGAACACCGGGGAGCTGTTTTTT
TRBJ2-1 . . TRBV11-2 CASSSVPSPPREQFF TGTGCCAGCAGCTCCGTTCCATCCCCACCTAGAGAGCAGTTCTTC
TRBJ2-1 . . TRBV7-6 CASSLEGSGTYNEQFF TGTGCCAGCAGCTTAGAGGGGTCCGGGACCTACAATGAGCAGTTCTTC
TRBJ2-3 . TRBD2 TRBV10-3 CAISEFERGMSTDTQYF TGTGCCATCAGTGAATTCGAGCGGGGGATGAGCACAGATACGCAGTATTTT
TRBJ2-1 . TRBD2 TRBV20-1 CSASKRGVYNEQFF TGCAGTGCTAGCAAGCGGGGGGTCTACAATGAGCAGTTCTTC
TRBJ1-2 few . TRBV5-6 CASSFGGVYTF TGTGCCAGCAGCTTTGGGGGAGTCTACACCTTC
TRBJ1-2 few TRBD1 TRBV6-5 CASSNDRVSGGYGYTF TGTGCCAGCAGTAACGACAGGGTCTCAGGAGGCTATGGCTACACCTTC
TRBJ2-3 . . TRBV11-3 CASSSYLTGRLPDTQYF TGTGCCAGCAGCTCCTACCTCACGGGACGTCTGCCAGATACGCAGTATTTT
TRBJ2-3 . . TRBV12-3/TRBV12-4 CANMVRGVDTQYF TGTGCCAACATGGTGCGGGGAGTGGATACGCAGTATTTT